This T cell receptor (beta chain) was documented in a study of T cells in Graves' hyperthyroidism and ophthalmopathy. TCR beta CDR3 sequences were amplified from RNA transcripts. Researchers ran a first-round RT-PCR on the TCR CDR3 using the HTBI primer set. TCRdb called the multiplex PCR reads again in MiXCR, with one record for every CDR3 protein. The sample contains 480,000 or so distinct CDR3 sequences, 14% of which appear only once. This clonotype has at least ten counts. Antigen specificity is unknown. The V gene lost 7 bases and the J gene lost 1 base, with 16 bases spanning the gap. Germline lookup yields CDR1 MNHNS and CDR2 SASEGT. The CDR3 covers 15 residues. Study observations and caveats: Most clonotypes that expanded in the thyroid above 0.001 also showed up in blood.

The sequence was obtained from a woman younger than 30 with Graves' hyperthyroidism. Sequenced: blood. The chain carries TRBV6-1 and TRBJ1-1; a weak D match, TRBD1 (6 bases). The CDR3 sequence: CASNTEYRANTEAFF. In nucleotides, the CDR3 is TGTGCCAGCAATACCGAATACAGGGCGAACACTGAAGCTTTCTTT.